This T cell receptor (beta chain) was recorded in a study of PD-1 blockade in classical Hodgkin lymphoma. Study-wide results and limits: Those patients who began receiving nivolumab less than 1 year after ASCT had lower diversity, and they were excluded.

Exposure to brentuximab vedotin varied, and each patient had relapsed following autologous stem cell transplantation. For this clone: Its antigen is undetermined.

The CDR3 covers 13 residues. V was cut by 2 bases and J by 4 bases, with 6 bases left in between. The V gene's germline CDR1 is PRHDT and CDR2 FYEKMQ (reference sequence). The repertoire was sequenced with immunoSEQ multiplex PCR; TCRdb's copy has only in-frame clones and lacks some. The sample contains approximately 5,000 clones, around 65% of which appear only once. The chain carries TRBV13 and TRBJ1-3, with D hard to call. Sequencing used peripheral blood mononuclear cells (PBMCs), obtained before the second cycle of nivolumab. This receptor was obtained from a human donor with classical Hodgkin lymphoma. CDR3 loop: CASSLTTGNTIYF. The CDR3 nucleotides read TGTGCCAGCAGCTTAACTACAGGAAACACCATATATTTT.